The rows below give T cell receptor beta chains drawn from one sample of a study of OX40 agonist ivuxolimab in advanced cancers. Libraries were prepared by immunoSEQ multiplex PCR; TCRdb keeps only in-frame clonotypes and omits some of them. The sample has some 100,000 clones, less than 95% seen once. The sample in question was CD4+ or CD8+ T cells sorted from blood, obtained in a trial of the OX40 agonist ivuxolimab. The receptors come from an adult with an advanced solid tumor such as melanoma, head and neck, liver or kidney cancer. Both conserved end residues are part of each CDR3. The D gene is left open where the match is weak.

TRBD2	TRBV18	TRBJ2-7	CASSPLSSGGTYEQYF
NA	TRBV6-6	TRBJ1-1	CASSLTRGTEAFF
NA	TRBV30	TRBJ1-2	CAWSVRRGIYGYTF
TRBD2	TRBV5-4	TRBJ2-7	CASSLLAGGPYEQYF
TRBD2	TRBV5-8	TRBJ2-2	CASSLGLALNTGELFF
NA	TRBV27	TRBJ2-7	CASSLRGGTNYEQYF
TRBD2	TRBV28	TRBJ2-5	CASSWSGRETQYF
NA	TRBV6-5	TRBJ2-1	CASSPLSRGNNEQFF
NA	TRBV5-1	TRBJ2-7	CASSLDPAGREQYF
NA	TRBV6-1	TRBJ2-7	CASSDTRSAPYEQYF
NA	TRBV5-1	TRBJ1-4	CASSLGARAMSEKLFF